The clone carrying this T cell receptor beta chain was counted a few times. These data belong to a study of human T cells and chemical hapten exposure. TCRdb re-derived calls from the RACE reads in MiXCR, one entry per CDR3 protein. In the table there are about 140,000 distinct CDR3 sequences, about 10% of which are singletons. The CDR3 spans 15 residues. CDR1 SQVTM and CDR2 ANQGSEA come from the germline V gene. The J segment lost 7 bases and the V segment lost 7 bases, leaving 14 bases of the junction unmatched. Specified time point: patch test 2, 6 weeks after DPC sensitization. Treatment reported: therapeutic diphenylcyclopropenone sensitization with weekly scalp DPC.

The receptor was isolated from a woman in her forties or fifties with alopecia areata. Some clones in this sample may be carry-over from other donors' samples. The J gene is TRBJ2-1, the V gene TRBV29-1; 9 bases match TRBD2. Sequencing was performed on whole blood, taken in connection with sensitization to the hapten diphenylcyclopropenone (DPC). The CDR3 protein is CSAGIGGLASNEQFF. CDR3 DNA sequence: TGCAGCGCTGGGATAGGGGGACTAGCATCGAATGAGCAGTTCTTC.